One and the same sample provided the 17 T cell receptor beta chains below, sequenced in a study of blood T cell repertoires in COVID-19 (dated by TCRdb to between 2020 and 2021). Libraries came from the immunoSEQ multiplex PCR assay. TCRdb obtained this table from immuneACCESS and retained in-frame rearrangements with V and J assigned. These tables miss some clones; where compared with another copy, unresolved V genes account for less than half of the shortfall, and the remainder is unexplained. The sample data list about 200,000 clones, and about 82% of these were observed just once. 0.9% to 0.95% of the sample is taken by the ten largest. Sequencing was carried out using peripheral blood. The receptor set was obtained from a man aged 55-75 years with COVID-19, enrolled during active disease.

This chain uses TRBV2 with TRBJ1-2, with D hard to call. The CDR3 spans 12 residues. Germline assignment: CDR1 SNHLY and CDR2 FYNNEI. V lost 3 bases and J lost 8, with 10 bases in between. The CDR3 region is CASSDSGSGYTF. CDR3 coding DNA: TGTGCCAGCAGTGACTCAGGTTCCGGCTACACCTTC.

This clone was detected only once. This chain joins TRBV28 and TRBJ2-7, with TRBD1 matching over 10 bases. Germline loops: CDR1 MDHEN, CDR2 SYDVKM. The junction had 1 base not matched to a gene; V was cut back by 6 bases and J by 5 bases. The CDR3 loop spans 12 amino acids. The CDR3: CASRGQGNEQYF. Here the CDR3 DNA reads TGTGCCAGCAGGGGACAGGGGAACGAGCAGTACTTC.

The chain employs TRBV6-5 and TRBJ2-7; 9 nucleotides agree with TRBD1. The CDR3 is 14 amino acids. V dropped 8 bases and J dropped 4; count of bases not matched to a gene: 9. Per the germline V gene, CDR1 is MNHEY and CDR2 is SVGAGI. For the CDR3, the DNA is TGTGCCAGCCGGCCCCCGGGACAGGGATACGAGCAGTACTTC. Translation gives CASRPPGQGYEQYF.

This sequence joins TRBV3-1 (or the pseudogene TRBV3-2) and TRBJ2-3; maybe TRBD2 (6 bases). CDR1 and CDR2 (germline): LGHDT, YNNKEL (reference sequence). The V and J ends lost 4 bases and 5 bases respectively, with 19 bases between them. There are 16 residues in the CDR3. The DNA of the CDR3 is TGTGCCAGCAGCCCTACCGGCGGGACCCACGTAGATACGCAGTATTTT. Residues: CASSPTGGTHVDTQYF.

About this clone: This specimen includes other DNA sequences encoding the same CDR3. J is TRBJ1-5 and V is TRBV28; D may be TRBD1 (5 bases). The CDR3 runs 14 residues. CDR1 and CDR2 from the germline V gene are MDHEN and SYDVKM. With 4 bases removed from V and 3 bases from J, the gap between germline ends came to 10 bases. In nucleotides, the CDR3 is TGTGCCAGCAGTTCCGGGGGTTCCAATCAGCCCCAGCATTTT. Translated, it gives CASSSGGSNQPQHF.

This clone occurred once. The chain combines TRBV10-2 with TRBJ1-6; TRBD1 matches at 7 bases. The CDR3 sequence is 14 residues long. V shed 7 bases and J 9 bases; nucleotides not matched to a gene: 9. The germline V gene encodes CDR1 WSHSY and CDR2 SAAADI. The CDR3 loop is CASTFTGAGSPLHF. CDR3 nucleotide sequence: TGCGCCAGCACCTTTACAGGGGCCGGTTCACCCCTCCACTTT.

The genes are TRBV6-6 and TRBJ1-5, with TRBD1 matching 9 bases. Germline trimming cut 5 bases from V and 1 base from J; bases unmatched to any gene: 3. Germline loops: CDR1 MNHNY, CDR2 SVGAGI (reference sequence). The CDR3 runs to 15 residues. Here the CDR3 DNA reads TGTGCCAGCAGTGCAGGGACAGGGAGCAATCAGCCCCAGCATTTT. Translating gives CASSAGTGSNQPQHF.

The chain employs TRBV7-9 and TRBJ2-7, with 8 bases lining up with TRBD1. The V and J ends lost 5 bases and 6 bases, in that order; junction bases with no gene match: 6. The germline CDR1 and CDR2 sequences are SEHNR and FQNEAQ (reference sequence). This CDR3 region has 13 residues. CDR3 sequence reads: CASSKGTGGEQYF. As DNA, the CDR3 is TGTGCCAGCAGCAAGGGGACAGGTGGCGAGCAGTACTTC.

This rearrangement joins TRBV19 to TRBJ1-6; a weak D match, TRBD1 (6 bases). This CDR3 contains 12 residues. Germline V CDR1 and CDR2: LNHDA, SQIVND (reference sequence). V shed 8 bases and J shed 12 bases, with 14 bases lying between them. The CDR3 DNA reads TGTGCCAGTTCGCCCCCGGACAGACCCCTCCACTTT. This encodes CASSPPDRPLHF.

The V gene is TRBV24-1, the J gene TRBJ1-3; TRBD1 matches at 9 bases. The CDR3 totals 15 residues. Looked up from germline, CDR1 is KGHDR and CDR2 is SFDVKD. Trimming at V came to 5 bases and at J to 4 bases, leaving 5 bases not matched to a gene. CDR3 in amino acids: CATSAGTGIGNTIYF. CDR3 nucleotide sequence: TGTGCCACCAGTGCCGGGACAGGGATAGGAAACACCATATATTTT.

This clone was recorded a few times. The genes are TRBV5-1 and TRBJ1-4, with 7 nucleotides matching TRBD1. This CDR3 is 18 amino acids long. The trim removed 0 bases at V and 8 bases at J, leaving 16 bases unmatched. The germline V gene encodes CDR1 SGHRS and CDR2 YFSETQ. CDR3 protein: CASSLGPPNRGQGEKLFF. Written as DNA, the CDR3 is TGCGCCAGCAGCTTGGGCCCCCCTAACAGGGGCCAGGGGGAAAAACTGTTTTTT.

The chain joins TRBV6-4 to TRBJ2-6; 7 bases fit TRBD1. CDR3 length: 15 amino acids. The germline V gene has CDR1 MRHNA and CDR2 SNTAGT. With V trimmed by 6 bases and J by 2 bases, 4 bases remained unmatched. This CDR3 is CASSQDRAGANVLTF. CDR3 bases: TGTGCCAGCAGCCAAGACAGGGCTGGGGCCAACGTCCTGACTTTC.

As DNA, the CDR3 is TGTGCCTGGGACAGGGGGCGAGGGAACACCATATATTTT. Amino acid sequence: CAWDRGRGNTIYF. V usage is TRBV30 and J usage is TRBJ1-3; 10 nucleotides match TRBD1. Germline values: CDR1 GTSNPN, CDR2 SVGIG (reference sequence). V lost 5 bases, J lost 7 bases, and 5 bases stayed unmatched. The CDR3 has 13 residues.

V is TRBV30 and J is TRBJ2-7; D may be TRBD1 (5 bases). Trimming shortened V by 2 bases and J by 2 bases, and 10 bases separated the two germline ends. Germline values: CDR1 GTSNPN, CDR2 SVGIG (reference sequence). The CDR3 is made up of 13 amino acids. CDR3: CAWSPRQPYEQYF. The DNA for the CDR3 is TGTGCCTGGAGTCCGAGACAGCCCTACGAGCAGTACTTC.

About this clone: The sample holds other DNA sequences that translate to the same CDR3. The gene calls are TRBV7-9 and TRBJ1-2, with D tentatively TRBD1 (5 bases). This CDR3 has 14 residues. V dropped 11 bases and J dropped 5 bases, with 21 bases sitting between them. The V gene's germline CDR1 is SEHNR and CDR2 FQNEAQ (reference sequence). The CDR3 nucleotides read TGTGCCGGTGGGGCGGAGGGAAAGCATTATGGCTACACCTTC. Amino acid sequence: CAGGAEGKHYGYTF.

The chain combines TRBV12-3 or TRBV12-4 with TRBJ2-1; D may be TRBD2 (6 bases). This CDR3 has 12 residues. V lost 3 bases and J lost 8, with 8 bases in between. CDR3 amino acids: CASSFAGYEQFF. The CDR3 DNA reads as TGTGCCAGCAGTTTCGCGGGGTATGAGCAGTTCTTC.

The chain uses TRBV11-2 and TRBJ2-7, with a weak D call TRBD1 (6 bases). Trimming took off 4 bases at V and 1 base at J, with 11 bases between the two ends. The CDR3 totals 14 residues. Germline values: CDR1 SGHAT, CDR2 FQNNGV. The CDR3: CASSSTTGSYEQYF. CDR3 nucleotides: TGTGCCAGCAGCTCCACGACAGGTTCCTACGAGCAGTACTTC.